This T cell receptor (beta chain) is from a study of cytomegalovirus exposure and HLA in healthy donors (dated by TCRdb to the late 2010s). About the investigation overall: According to an earlier analysis of 587 of the donors, about 179 million T cells yielded 90 million to 130 million unique TCR beta sequences and about 300 Gb of sequence data. A later analysis re-analyzed previously published TCR beta repertoires from 666 donors and added high-resolution HLA genotyping to study TCR occurrence patterns. Every discovery cohort repertoire had been produced on one sequencing platform. Rather than drawing on any new phenotypic data, the later analysis identified candidate immune exposures from TCR beta sequences and the way those sequences occurred across donors. Because of strong linkage in the cohort, four or five DR-DQ haplotypes were treated as single units for association and clustering. HLA typing included class I and class II loci at four-digit resolution. Besides the first cohort of 500 to 700 subjects, a separate validation cohort made up of over a hundred different subjects was used. Donor age, sex, ethnicity and CMV serostatus were collected together with the repertoire data. In an earlier analysis of roughly 540 of the donors, high-throughput TCR beta sequencing was used to judge whether each TCR beta V gene segment behaved as functional or pseudogenic. Across around 400 genotyped donors of the cohort, an average of about 200,000 unique TCR beta nucleotide sequences per donor were sequenced, and around 19% of those sequences were non-productive. The study profiled the T cell repertoires of fewer than 850 subjects by immunosequencing and related them to cytomegalovirus serostatus. Roughly 300 gigabases of sequencing data and approximately 85 million unique TCR sequences were included in an early release covering around 600 HLA-typed donors. Genome-wide SNP genotypes for about 60% of the 666 donors were used in a later genetic analysis, which treated that subset as a discovery cohort. To predict cytomegalovirus infection status, the study brought together high-throughput TCR immunosequencing, statistical association of individual TCRs with disease status, and machine learning. Among the roughly 400 genotyped donors, approximately 77% belonged to the genetic ancestry cluster associated with self-reported Caucasian donors. The study aimed to test whether cataloging public T cell receptors could reveal signatures of past pathogen exposure. The number of donors typed differed by locus, with 629-630 for A, B, C, DRB1 and DQB1, roughly 550 for DQA1, 606 for DPA1, and around 430 for DPB1.

The cohort was made up of approximately 670 healthy bone marrow donors. At the time of sampling, all cohort members were nominally healthy, though unrecorded immune exposures were likely present. The donor was CMV seronegative and belonged to the group of roughly 330 seronegative cohort members. Each donor provided a peripheral blood sample, and peripheral blood mononuclear cells were used for TCR beta sequencing. Genomic DNA was extracted from the blood cell samples with the Qiagen DNeasy Blood Extraction Kit. Of note for this clone: Its target antigen remains unknown. Per-base quality was not reported, and no clone a single base away is much larger than it.

Overall study results and their limits: According to a later analysis, parvovirus B19, influenza, CMV and Epstein-Barr virus appeared linked to several top co-occurrence clusters. The authors suggested that the approach could potentially be generalized to other disease states and immunological phenotypes. In vitro tests confirmed that three of the cytomegalovirus-associated TCR beta chains recognize cytomegalovirus antigens. Compared with the roughly 670-donor mean, donors in an Asian-associated ancestry cluster had fewer N-insertions in productive TCRs, according to a later genetic analysis. A further reported finding was that TCR beta sequences accurately predicted the HLA-A and HLA-B alleles for most subjects in the first cohort. Cytomegalovirus status was reported to be diagnosed by the classifier with high specificity and sensitivity in both the original and validation cohorts. Linkage disequilibrium might explain the correlated functional status among segregating V segments, but an unknown experimental factor could not be excluded. Presence/absence analyses assumed roughly uniform sequencing depth across donors, an assumption that may not hold. This cohort had only TCR beta chains sequenced, and the lack of alpha or paired-chain data limited which features could be detected. CMV serostatus was the only immune exposure information available for the cohort. Compared with equally common non-associated chains, HLA-associated TCR beta chains in a later analysis were more clonally expanded and had lower generation probabilities. An earlier analysis of roughly 570 of the donors showed that most TCR beta V segments appeared in productive rearrangements either about 87% or about 30% of the time, which broadly matched IMGT annotations. At a false discovery rate of 0.05, a later analysis linked 16,951 TCR beta sequences to specific HLA alleles. A later genetic analysis associated a missense DCLRE1C variant with V-gene and J-gene trimming of TCR beta chains, and an independent cohort replicated the association. A group of highly shared sequence variants was considered likely to be a technical artifact of the sequencing pipeline. Most TCR sequences were observed very rarely across donors, whereas some public TCRs were present in many individuals. The study listed 150 to 200 TCR beta chains as associated with cytomegalovirus. According to a later analysis, most CMV-associated TCR beta chains appeared to be HLA-restricted, and the HLA associations seemed to be driven largely by CMV exposure. Roughly 17 rarely observed V segments, including chromosome 9 orphons, were excluded from the earlier analysis of a few hundred of the donors because counts were too low. Assigning TCR associations to individual alleles was difficult when HLA alleles, especially DR and DQ, strongly co-occurred. In a later analysis, TCR association rates were found to vary across HLA loci, with the most associated TCRs seen for DRB1 alleles and the fewest for HLA-C alleles. Because HLA typing was unavailable for some donors at each locus, only the typed subset was used in association tests.

The library was prepared using the immunoSEQ multiplex PCR assay. For the multiplex PCR, a mixture combining 60 forward primers for TCR Vbeta segments and 13 reverse primers for TCR Jbeta segments was used. A multiplex PCR assay on genomic DNA amplified the CDR3 region of rearranged TCR beta genes. On the Illumina HiSeq System, the amplified TCR beta libraries were sequenced as 87-base-pair reads. As for the authors' bioinformatics: In a later analysis, 70 million to 95 million unique TCR beta chains were counted across the roughly 610 repertoires, and around 11 million of these chains were shared by at least two donors. To remove PCR and sequencing errors, raw reads were error-corrected and collapsed into unique sequences using a nearest-neighbor algorithm that merged closely related sequences. To assign V, D and J gene segments, CDR3 sequences were aligned to IMGT reference sequences. For a sequence to be retained, a match of at least six nucleotides to both a V gene segment and a J gene segment was required. A rearrangement was called productive if the CDR3 had no stop codons and remained in frame with V and J, and every other rearrangement was called non-productive. Following IMGT convention, CDR3 was defined as the stretch from the second conserved V-encoded cysteine to the conserved J-encoded phenylalanine. The earlier analysis of fewer than 750 of the donors excluded sequences that lacked an unambiguous match to a single V gene segment. An earlier analysis of 450 to 650 of the donors called V segments functional above 56.7% productive rearrangements and segregating when the between-donor standard deviation exceeded 5%. To diagnose cytomegalovirus status from the catalog of TCR beta chain sequences, a statistical classification framework was built. In a later analysis, TCR nucleotide sequences were compared against IMGT/GENE-DB human TR gene sequences so that V and J genes could be assigned. A later analysis assigned CDR3 sequences and most-parsimonious VDJ recombination scenarios with the TCRdist pipeline. A later analysis defined each TCR beta chain by its CDR3 amino acid sequence plus V-gene family, and excluded reads lacking a unique V-gene family. To address suspected cross-contamination and a sequencing artifact, a later analysis removed several hundred highly shared, low-generation-probability nucleotide sequences. In a later analysis, a clonal expansion index was calculated for each public chain from normalized within-repertoire ranks of inferred template counts. Generation probabilities in a later analysis came from a VDJ recombination model fitted to out-of-frame rearrangements, and those results were checked against IGoR. A later analysis scored TCR-TCR, TCR-HLA and TCR-CMV co-occurrence with hypergeometric tests, applying a repertoire-size bias correction to TCR pairs. To estimate false discovery rates, a later analysis permuted the HLA or CMV assignments 20 times. A later analysis grouped co-occurring TCRs with DBSCAN, adding TCRdist sequence similarity when clustering within HLA-allele-positive subsets. Repertoires with fewer than 30,000 or more than 120,000 public chains, plus five repertoires with anomalous nucleotide sharing, were excluded from co-occurrence clustering. In TCRdb, the immuneACCESS table is reduced to in-frame sequences with V and J assigned. These tables do not hold every clone; where another copy was compared, an unresolved V gene accounts for under half, and the others remain unexplained. V, J and clone size were drawn from that table, and D and trimming were deduced from the DNA. Counted in this sample were about 160,000 clones; 75% to 85% of them appeared once. The ten largest clones represent around 5% of the sample.

This receptor was taken from a man aged 30 to 39 in good health and CMV-seronegative. The specimen was PBMCs.

CDR3 region: CASSLRGSFGGYTF. The base sequence is TGTGCCAGCAGCTTGCGGGGTTCCTTCGGAGGCTACACCTTC. Recombination joined TRBV7-2 with TRBJ1-2; the D segment cannot be called with confidence. V loses 3 bases of germline sequence and J loses 8 bases, and the interval between the two ends is 16 bases. According to the germline V gene, CDR1 reads SGHTA and CDR2 reads FQGNSA. The CDR3 contains 14 residues, cysteine and phenylalanine counted. Just CDR3 DNA is preserved here, 42 bases in frame from base 1.